This section outlines one TCR beta chain sequence together with its context. This entry is derived from a study of blood T cell repertoires in COVID-19. Study as a whole: Donors in the United States, Italy and Spain gave samples during acute or convalescent COVID-19. In each case, the material was cDNA or gDNA derived from T cells, B-cell-depleted T cells, or PBMCs.

In the original workflow: Amplification with reference gene primers provided the estimates of nucleated cell counts. Clones were sequenced by immunoSEQ multiplex PCR, and TCRdb holds only the in-frame ones, with some missing. V and J calls and clone size follow that table, whereas D and trimming were derived from the DNA. The sample consists of about 260,000 clones, 80% to 90% of them appearing once. Sequencing used peripheral blood. This clonotype was sampled from a man aged 55 to 69 with acute or convalescent COVID-19.

CDR3 region: CASSRGHIQETQYF. DNA for the CDR3: TGTGCCAGCAGTAGGGGTCACATCCAAGAGACCCAGTACTTC. The chain carries TRBV27 and TRBJ2-5; TRBD1 is a possible D gene (5 bases). This CDR3 spans 14 amino acids. Per germline, CDR1 MNHEY and CDR2 SMNVEV (reference sequence). V lost 5 bases, J lost 1 base, and 11 bases lay in between.